A single sample gave rise to the 21 T cell receptor beta chains below, sequenced in a study of shared clonotypes between healthy human individuals. Data came from immunoSEQ multiplex PCR; TCRdb stores just in-frame clones and leaves some out. The profile shows about 800,000 clones, about 96% of them singletons. Only CD45RO-negative cells positively selected for CCR7 counted as naive CD8 cells, so terminally differentiated effector memory CD45RA+ cells were excluded. Sequencing was performed on naive CD8+ T cells sorted from blood. The source of these receptors is a man aged 25-45 years in good health.

V gene TRBV2 combines with J gene TRBJ2-1; D call uncertain. Deletions cut 4 bases from V and 12 bases from J, with 7 bases between. CDR3 length: 10 residues. The germline V gene has CDR1 SNHLY and CDR2 FYNNEI. Written as DNA, the CDR3 is TGTGCCAGCAGTGGCAGATCGCAGTTCTTC. Translation: CASSGRSQFF.

The chain uses TRBV9 and TRBJ2-1, with TRBD2 as a possible D gene (5 bases). V lost 7 bases and J 4 bases, leaving 9 bases between the germline ends. There are 12 residues in the CDR3. Germline V CDR1 and CDR2: SGDLS, YYNGEE. The CDR3 DNA reads TGTGCCAGCGGAGGTATTTACAATGAGCAGTTCTTC. Protein product: CASGGIYNEQFF.

The chain uses TRBV7-9 and TRBJ1-4; D unresolved. V gave up 8 bases and J gave up 4 bases, with 14 bases separating them. This CDR3 is 14 amino acids long. Germline V gene data show CDR1 as SEHNR and CDR2 as FQNEAQ (reference sequence). The chain's CDR3 is CASRAAGSNEKLFF. Here the CDR3 DNA reads TGTGCCAGCCGAGCCGCCGGGAGTAATGAAAAACTGTTTTTT.

The V gene is TRBV14, the J gene TRBJ2-1, with D possibly matching TRBD1 (5 bases). This CDR3 is 18 amino acids long. Germline assignment: CDR1 SGHDN and CDR2 FVKESK. Trimming pared 0 bases from V and 2 bases from J, leaving 17 bases between. CDR3 amino acids: CASSQDGPGRGPYNEQFF. The CDR3 DNA follows: TGTGCCAGCAGCCAAGATGGCCCAGGGCGAGGCCCCTACAATGAGCAGTTCTTC.

The chain employs TRBV15 and TRBJ2-2, with D perhaps TRBD1 (6 bases). This CDR3 is built from 15 residues. Germline V gives CDR1 LNHNV, CDR2 YYDKDF (reference sequence). V lost 2 bases, J lost 6 bases, and 13 bases lay in between. Written as DNA, the CDR3 is TGTGCCACCAGCAGACCTACAGGGTACCCCGGGGAGCTGTTTTTT. Protein product: CATSRPTGYPGELFF.

The V and J genes are TRBV11-2 and TRBJ1-3; D gene ambiguous. CDR1 and CDR2 (germline): SGHAT, FQNNGV. With 1 base removed from V and 0 bases from J, the gap between germline ends came to 10 bases. CDR3 length: 16 residues. This chain's CDR3 is CASSLALYDSGNTIYF. CDR3 DNA sequence: TGTGCCAGCAGCTTAGCCCTGTATGACTCTGGAAACACCATATATTTT.

This clone appeared a single time. The V gene is TRBV7-2, the J gene TRBJ2-7; 12 positions agree with TRBD2. Germline V gene data show CDR1 as SGHTA and CDR2 as FQGNSA. Unmatched junction bases numbered 3, after V lost 1 base and J lost 2 bases. The CDR3 spans 16 residues. CDR3 residues: CASSLGLAGGAYEQYF. The CDR3 bases are TGTGCCAGCAGCTTAGGGCTAGCGGGGGGGGCCTACGAGCAGTACTTC.

The chain is built from TRBV5-6 and TRBJ2-5; no clear D gene. Looked up from germline, CDR1 is SGHDT and CDR2 is YYEEEE. This CDR3 contains 11 residues. V was cut by 0 bases and J by 7 bases, with 4 bases left in between. The CDR3: CASSLEGTQYF. The CDR3 region has the DNA TGTGCCAGCAGCTTGGAAGGGACCCAGTACTTC.

This clone has only one observation. V and J are TRBV4-1 and TRBJ1-5, with 7 positions matching TRBD1. This CDR3 comprises 14 residues. The V gene's germline CDR1 is MGHRA and CDR2 YSYEKL. V shed 3 bases, J shed 5 bases, and the junction held 4 bases outside the gene matches. This chain's CDR3 is CASSQSTGDQPQHF. As DNA, the CDR3 is TGCGCCAGCAGCCAGAGCACAGGGGATCAGCCCCAGCATTTT.

The V call is TRBV5-4, the J call TRBJ2-1; D remains unclear. The germline V and J ends were trimmed by 4 bases and 5 bases, with 10 bases remaining between them. Germline assignment: CDR1 SGHNT and CDR2 YYREEE (reference sequence). CDR3 length equals 13 residues. CDR3: CASSAFRDNEQFF. CDR3 nucleotides: TGTGCCAGCAGCGCCTTCCGGGACAATGAGCAGTTCTTC.

V and J are TRBV6-5 and TRBJ2-1; weak D call: TRBD2 (6 bases). The germline V and J ends were trimmed by 0 bases and 9 bases, with 9 bases remaining between them. This CDR3 is 13 amino acids long. Germline V lookup: CDR1 MNHEY, CDR2 SVGAGI. The CDR3 sequence: CASSYSEAGEQFF. The DNA of the CDR3 is TGTGCCAGCAGTTACTCAGAAGCGGGTGAGCAGTTCTTC.

The chain joins TRBV2 to TRBJ2-1; 11 bases agree with TRBD2. This CDR3 has 16 amino acids. Germline trimming cut 1 base from V and 8 bases from J; bases unmatched to any gene: 7. Germline V CDR1 and CDR2: SNHLY, FYNNEI. This CDR3 is CASSEVLAGDFDEQFF. The CDR3 DNA follows: TGTGCCAGCAGTGAAGTACTAGCGGGAGACTTTGATGAGCAGTTCTTC.

The chain links TRBV18 to TRBJ2-1, with unresolved D. Germline values: CDR1 KGHSH, CDR2 LQKENI. V was trimmed by 3 bases and J by 8 bases, leaving 11 bases between them. The CDR3 is made up of 13 amino acids. The CDR3 reads CASSPVRFDEQFF. CDR3 DNA sequence: TGTGCCAGCTCACCTGTGCGCTTCGATGAGCAGTTCTTC.

The V and J genes are TRBV27 and TRBJ2-7, with no clear D. The CDR3 loop spans 13 amino acids. Trimming shortened V by 5 bases and J by 7 bases, and 15 bases separated the two germline ends. Looked up from germline, CDR1 is MNHEY and CDR2 is SMNVEV (reference sequence). The CDR3 here is CASSDSLGLEQYF. For the CDR3, the DNA is TGTGCCAGCAGTGACTCTTTAGGGTTAGAGCAGTACTTC.

The chain employs TRBV27 and TRBJ2-7, with D perhaps TRBD2 (7 bases). The V end was cut by 6 bases, the J end by 3 bases, with 18 bases between. This CDR3 has 15 residues. From germline, CDR1 is MNHEY and CDR2 SMNVEV (reference sequence). The CDR3: CASRKRGGAGYEQYF. DNA for the CDR3: TGTGCCAGCAGAAAACGAGGGGGGGCTGGCTACGAGCAGTACTTC.

The chain recombines TRBV6-1 with TRBJ1-5, with D possibly TRBD1 on 6 matching bases. Trimming stripped 3 bases from V and 9 bases from J, with 21 bases between. CDR1 and CDR2 (germline): MNHNS, SASEGT. The CDR3 loop spans 16 amino acids. In DNA, the CDR3 is TGTGCCAGCAGTGATTATGCCCCAGGGGCAGGACGGCCCCAGCATTTT. Its protein product is CASSDYAPGAGRPQHF.

The V gene is TRBV7-9, the J gene TRBJ2-5; the D is unclear. CDR3 length equals 13 residues. The V gene's germline CDR1 is SEHNR and CDR2 FQNEAQ (reference sequence). Deletions cut 4 bases from V and 3 bases from J, with 9 bases between. As DNA, the CDR3 is TGTGCCAGCAGCTCGACTTTAGAAGAGACCCAGTACTTC. Amino acid sequence: CASSSTLEETQYF.

The V and J genes are TRBV7-6 and TRBJ2-2; unclear D gene. Germline V CDR1 and CDR2: SGHVS, FNYEAQ. The V gene lost 5 bases and the J gene lost 7 bases, with 17 bases spanning the gap. The CDR3 has 15 amino acids. This CDR3 is CASSALVGLVGELFF. CDR3 coding DNA: TGTGCCAGCAGCGCCCTAGTGGGGTTGGTCGGGGAGCTGTTTTTT.

This chain links TRBV13 with TRBJ2-7; 8 nucleotides match TRBD1. The V segment lost 5 bases and the J segment 6 bases; nucleotides outside the gene matches: 12. The CDR3 contains 15 residues. Germline loops: CDR1 PRHDT, CDR2 FYEKMQ (reference sequence). Here the CDR3 DNA reads TGTGCCAGCAGCCAAGAGTGGCAGGGGGCCCGCGAGCAGTACTTC. It encodes CASSQEWQGAREQYF.

The chain couples TRBV13 to TRBJ2-1, with a tentative D call TRBD1 (7 bases). This CDR3 region has 16 residues. Germline assignment: CDR1 PRHDT and CDR2 FYEKMQ (reference sequence). V lost 5 bases, J lost 0 bases, and 14 bases lay in between. CDR3: CASSPRGASSYNEQFF. The CDR3 nucleotides read TGTGCCAGCAGCCCCAGGGGGGCGAGCTCCTACAATGAGCAGTTCTTC.

In regard to this clone: Other DNA sequences in this sample translate to the same CDR3. The chain couples TRBV18 to TRBJ2-2, with D uncertain. The CDR3 runs to 11 residues. Germline CDR1 and CDR2: KGHSH and LQKENI. The V end lost 2 bases, the J end lost 8 bases, and 3 bases lay between the germline ends. CDR3 region: CASSPAGELFF. The CDR3 nucleotides read TGTGCCAGCTCACCAGCTGGGGAGCTGTTTTTT.